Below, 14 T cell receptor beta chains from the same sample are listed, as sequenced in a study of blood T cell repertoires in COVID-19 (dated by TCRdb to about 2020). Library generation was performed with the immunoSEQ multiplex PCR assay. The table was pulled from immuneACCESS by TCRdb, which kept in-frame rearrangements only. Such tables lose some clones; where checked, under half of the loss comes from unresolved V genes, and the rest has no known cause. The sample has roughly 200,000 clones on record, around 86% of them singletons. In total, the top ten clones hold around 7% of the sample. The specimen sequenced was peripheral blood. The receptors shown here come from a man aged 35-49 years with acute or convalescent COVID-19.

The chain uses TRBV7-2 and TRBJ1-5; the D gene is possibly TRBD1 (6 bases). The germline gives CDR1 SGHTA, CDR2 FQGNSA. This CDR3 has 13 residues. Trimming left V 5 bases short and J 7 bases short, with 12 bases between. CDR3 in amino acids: CASSVRGAQPQHF. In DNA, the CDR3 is TGTGCCAGCAGCGTCAGGGGAGCCCAGCCCCAGCATTTT.

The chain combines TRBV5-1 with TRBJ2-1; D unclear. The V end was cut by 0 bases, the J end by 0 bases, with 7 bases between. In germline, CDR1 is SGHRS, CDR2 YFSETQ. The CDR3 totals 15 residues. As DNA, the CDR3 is TGCGCCAGCAGCTTGGGACTGAGCTCCTACAATGAGCAGTTCTTC. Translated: CASSLGLSSYNEQFF.

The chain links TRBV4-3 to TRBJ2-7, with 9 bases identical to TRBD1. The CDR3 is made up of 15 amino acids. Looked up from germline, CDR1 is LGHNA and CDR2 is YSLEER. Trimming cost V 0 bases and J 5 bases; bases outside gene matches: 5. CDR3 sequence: CASSQDWGQGHEQYF. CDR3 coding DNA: TGCGCCAGCAGCCAAGATTGGGGACAGGGTCACGAGCAGTACTTC.

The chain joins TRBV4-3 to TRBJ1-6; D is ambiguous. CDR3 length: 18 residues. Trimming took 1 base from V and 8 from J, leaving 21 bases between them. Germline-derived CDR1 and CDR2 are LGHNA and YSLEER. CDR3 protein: CASSQVWGGQVIDSPLHF. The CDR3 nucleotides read TGCGCCAGCAGCCAAGTGTGGGGAGGGCAGGTGATCGATTCACCCCTCCACTTT.

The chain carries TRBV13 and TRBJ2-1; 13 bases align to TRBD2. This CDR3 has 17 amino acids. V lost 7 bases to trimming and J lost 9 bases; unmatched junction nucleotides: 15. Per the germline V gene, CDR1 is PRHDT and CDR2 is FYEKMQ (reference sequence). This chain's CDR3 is CASKRPGLAGPQGEQFF. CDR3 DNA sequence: TGTGCCAGCAAACGTCCGGGACTAGCGGGGCCCCAGGGTGAGCAGTTCTTC.

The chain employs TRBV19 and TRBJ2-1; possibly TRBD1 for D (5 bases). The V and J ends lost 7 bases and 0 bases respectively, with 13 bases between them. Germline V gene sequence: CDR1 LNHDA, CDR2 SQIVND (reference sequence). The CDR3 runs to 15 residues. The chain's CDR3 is CASTISRASYNEQFF. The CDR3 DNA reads TGTGCCAGTACCATTTCCAGGGCCTCCTACAATGAGCAGTTCTTC.

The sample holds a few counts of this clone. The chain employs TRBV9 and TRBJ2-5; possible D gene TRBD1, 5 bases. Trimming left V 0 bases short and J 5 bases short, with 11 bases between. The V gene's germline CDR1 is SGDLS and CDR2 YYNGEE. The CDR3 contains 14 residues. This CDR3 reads CASSVAPRGETQYF. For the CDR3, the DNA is TGTGCCAGCAGCGTAGCTCCTAGGGGTGAGACCCAGTACTTC.

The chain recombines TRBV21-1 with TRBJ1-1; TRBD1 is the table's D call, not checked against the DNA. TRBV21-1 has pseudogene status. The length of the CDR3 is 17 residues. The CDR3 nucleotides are TGTGCCAGCAGCAAAGTCGGGGACAGGGCCAGGGACACTGAAGCTTTCTTT. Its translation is CASSKVGDRARDTEAFF.

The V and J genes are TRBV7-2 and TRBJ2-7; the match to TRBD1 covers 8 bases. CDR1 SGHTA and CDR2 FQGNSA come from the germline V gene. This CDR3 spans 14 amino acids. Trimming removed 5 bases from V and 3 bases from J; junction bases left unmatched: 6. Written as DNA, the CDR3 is TGTGCCAGCAGCGTGACAGGGGACCGCTACGAGCAGTACTTC. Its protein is CASSVTGDRYEQYF.

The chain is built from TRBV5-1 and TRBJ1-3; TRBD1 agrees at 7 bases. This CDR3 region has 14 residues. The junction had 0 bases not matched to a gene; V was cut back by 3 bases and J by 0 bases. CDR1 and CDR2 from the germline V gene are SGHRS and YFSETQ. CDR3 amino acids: CASSSGGSGNTIYF. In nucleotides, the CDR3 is TGCGCCAGCAGCTCAGGGGGCTCTGGAAACACCATATATTTT.

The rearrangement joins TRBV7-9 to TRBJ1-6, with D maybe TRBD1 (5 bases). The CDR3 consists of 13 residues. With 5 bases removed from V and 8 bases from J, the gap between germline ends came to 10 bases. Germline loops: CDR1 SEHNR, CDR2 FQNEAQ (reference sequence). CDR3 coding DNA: TGTGCCAGCAGCGTAACAGGCGATTCACCCCTCCACTTT. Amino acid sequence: CASSVTGDSPLHF.

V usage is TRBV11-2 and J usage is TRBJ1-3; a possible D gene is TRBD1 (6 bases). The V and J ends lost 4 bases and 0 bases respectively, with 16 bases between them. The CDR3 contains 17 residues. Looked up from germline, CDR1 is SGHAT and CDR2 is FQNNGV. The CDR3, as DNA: TGTGCCAGCAGCTGGAACCGGGACACCCACTCTGGAAACACCATATATTTT. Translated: CASSWNRDTHSGNTIYF.

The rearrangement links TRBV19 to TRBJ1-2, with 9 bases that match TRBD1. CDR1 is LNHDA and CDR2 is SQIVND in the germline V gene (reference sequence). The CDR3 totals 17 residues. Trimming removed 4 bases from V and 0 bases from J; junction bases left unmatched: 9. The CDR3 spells CASSTGTGRFSNYGYTF. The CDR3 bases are TGTGCCAGTAGTACTGGGACAGGGCGATTCTCTAACTATGGCTACACCTTC.

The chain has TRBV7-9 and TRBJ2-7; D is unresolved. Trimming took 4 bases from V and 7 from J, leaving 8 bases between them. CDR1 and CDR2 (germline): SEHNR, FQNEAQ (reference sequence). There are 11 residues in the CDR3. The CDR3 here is CASSSSGEQYF. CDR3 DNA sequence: TGTGCCAGCAGCTCATCAGGTGAGCAGTACTTC.